Below are 24 T cell receptor beta chains sequenced from a single sample in a study of T-cell memory formation after mild COVID-19. Via MiXCR, TCRdb re-called the 5' RACE reads, giving one row per CDR3 protein. The profile covers hundreds of thousands of distinct CDR3 sequences, with 25% to 30% appearing a single time and about 13% taken by the ten largest. The specimen was PBMCs or a T cell subset sorted from them (not recorded which). The source of these receptors is an adult woman who had mild COVID-19 (a few samples of this study predate the infection). Cell type and time point are not known.

A few counts support this clonotype. The chain employs TRBV12-3 or TRBV12-4 and TRBJ2-3; 11 bases match TRBD1. CDR3 size: 15 residues. Trimming cost V 1 base and J 5 bases; bases outside gene matches: 2. The CDR3 nucleotides read TGTGCCAGCAGTTTAGGAGGGACAGGGGGAGATACGCAGTATTTT. It translates to CASSLGGTGGDTQYF.

The chain joins TRBV5-6 to TRBJ1-1, with no clear D. Germline values: CDR1 SGHDT, CDR2 YYEEEE. V lost 2 bases and J 3 bases, leaving 11 bases between the germline ends. CDR3 length: 14 residues. DNA of the CDR3: TGTGCCAGCAGCTTTCGGACGGATGACACTGAAGCTTTCTTT. This gives the protein CASSFRTDDTEAFF.

This rearrangement joins TRBV5-1 to TRBJ2-2; D is possibly TRBD1 or TRBD2 (6 bases each). CDR1 SGHRS and CDR2 YFSETQ come from the germline V gene. This CDR3 is 16 amino acids long. With 4 bases removed from V and 0 bases from J, the gap between germline ends came to 13 bases. In DNA, the CDR3 is TGCGCCAGCAGCCCCCTAGGGGGGTCGAACACCGGGGAGCTGTTTTTT. Its protein is CASSPLGGSNTGELFF.

This chain uses TRBV11-3 with TRBJ2-7, with TRBD2 identical over 14 bases. Per germline, CDR1 SGHNT and CDR2 YENEEA. V was pared by 5 bases and J by 4 bases, with 7 bases of the junction left unmatched. The CDR3 covers 16 residues. CDR3 residues: CASSPSGTSGRYEQYF. CDR3 DNA: TGTGCCAGCAGCCCCTCGGGGACTAGCGGGAGATACGAGCAGTACTTC.

This clonotype was seen ten or more times. V is TRBV7-8 and J is TRBJ2-1; D unresolved. CDR3 size: 15 residues. The V end was cut by 5 bases, the J end by 0 bases, with 11 bases between. Germline assignment: CDR1 SGHVS and CDR2 FQNEAQ. The CDR3 DNA reads TGTGCCAGCAGCCGGTCGGTAAGCTCCTACAATGAGCAGTTCTTC. This encodes CASSRSVSSYNEQFF.

This clonotype was recorded a few times. V usage is TRBV29-1 and J usage is TRBJ2-4; 7 nucleotides line up with TRBD1. J lost 2 bases, V lost 0 bases, and 1 base had no gene match. Germline V CDR1 and CDR2: SQVTM, ANQGSEA. The CDR3 runs to 14 residues. The CDR3 protein is CSVEDRGPKNIQYF. CDR3 sequence (DNA): TGCAGCGTTGAAGATAGGGGGCCCAAAAACATTCAGTACTTC.

The chain carries TRBV29-1 and TRBJ1-2, with TRBD1 as a possible D gene (6 bases). Between the trimmed V and J ends, which lost 4 bases and 5 bases, there was a span of 11 bases. This CDR3 has 12 residues. Germline CDR1 SQVTM, CDR2 ANQGSEA. The CDR3 sequence: CSVVFGQYGYTF. CDR3 DNA sequence: TGCAGCGTTGTATTCGGACAGTATGGCTACACCTTC.

This clonotype was counted a few times. The chain links TRBV6-1 to TRBJ1-1, with TRBD1 matching 11 bases. After removal of 7 bases from V and 6 bases from J, the junction contained 10 bases not matched to a gene. This CDR3 contains 15 residues. From germline, CDR1 is MNHNS and CDR2 SASEGT. The CDR3 DNA reads as TGTGCCAGCACCTGGACAGGGGGCGTCGGGGCTGAAGCTTTCTTT. Amino acids: CASTWTGGVGAEAFF.

This clonotype was seen only a few times. The chain combines TRBV11-2 with TRBJ2-5; 9 nucleotides agree with TRBD1. Per the germline V gene, CDR1 is SGHAT and CDR2 is FQNNGV. V gave up 6 bases and J gave up 5 bases; unmatched junction bases: 10. The CDR3 consists of 15 residues. CDR3 region: CASSKQGASVETQYF. In DNA form, the CDR3 reads TGTGCCAGCAGTAAACAGGGGGCCTCCGTGGAGACCCAGTACTTC.

This clonotype has just a few counts. The V call is TRBV12-3 or TRBV12-4, the J call TRBJ1-5; D gene ambiguous. The V and J ends lost 3 bases and 0 bases respectively, with 3 bases between them. This CDR3 contains 13 residues. CDR3 in DNA: TGTGCCAGCAGTTTCAGTAGCAATCAGCCCCAGCATTTT. Translation gives CASSFSSNQPQHF.

J is TRBJ1-1 and V is TRBV6-5; D gene unclear. In germline, CDR1 is MNHEY, CDR2 SVGAGI. V shed 6 bases and J shed 6 bases, with 8 bases lying between them. The CDR3 spans 11 residues. The CDR3 here is CASSSRSEAFF. As DNA, the CDR3 is TGTGCCAGCAGCTCGCGCTCTGAAGCTTTCTTT.

The chain uses TRBV6-2 or TRBV6-3 and TRBJ1-2; maybe TRBD1 (6 bases). Trimming pared 5 bases from V and 6 bases from J, leaving 19 bases between. The CDR3 is made up of 15 amino acids. Germline CDR1 MNHEY, CDR2 SVGEGT. CDR3 sequence reads: CASSPGGLFPDGYTF. The CDR3 region has the DNA TGTGCCAGCAGTCCTGGGGGGCTATTTCCAGATGGCTACACCTTC.

This clonotype has ten or more counts. The chain employs TRBV12-3 or TRBV12-4 and TRBJ2-7, with D possibly being TRBD1 or TRBD2 (5 bases each). The CDR3 extends over 12 amino acids. Deletions cut 6 bases from V and 3 bases from J, with 9 bases between. The CDR3: CASSRDHYEQYF. In nucleotides, the CDR3 is TGTGCCAGCAGCCGGGACCACTACGAGCAGTACTTC.

This clonotype was seen only a few times. V and J are TRBV30 and TRBJ2-1; 10 bases are a match to TRBD2. The CDR3 is 17 amino acids. Germline trimming cut 3 bases from V and 2 bases from J; bases unmatched to any gene: 10. Germline CDR1 is GTSNPN and CDR2 is SVGIG (reference sequence). This CDR3 reads CAWRNPSLAGAYNEQFF. The CDR3 DNA reads TGTGCCTGGAGGAATCCTTCGCTAGCGGGAGCCTACAATGAGCAGTTCTTC.

This clonotype has just a few counts. The V gene is TRBV7-2, the J gene TRBJ2-7; D is tentatively TRBD1 or TRBD2 (5 bases each). Germline values: CDR1 SGHTA, CDR2 FQGNSA. Deletions cut 9 bases from V and 0 bases from J, with 15 bases between. The CDR3 spans 14 residues. CDR3 sequence reads: CASFEWGSSYEQYF. CDR3 in DNA: TGTGCCAGTTTCGAGTGGGGGAGCTCCTACGAGCAGTACTTC. The full variable domain, in which reference TRBV7-2 and TRBJ2-7 provide the parts outside the CDR3, is GAGVSQSPSNKVTEKGKDVELRCDPISGHTALYWYRQSLGQGLEFLIYFQGNSAPDKSGLPSDRFSAERTGGSVSTLTIQRTQQEDSAVYLCASFEWGSSYEQYFGPGTRLTVT.

This clonotype showed up just a few times. This chain uses TRBV10-3 with TRBJ1-6, with 12 nucleotides matching TRBD1. The CDR3 is 14 residues long. The V segment lost 6 bases and the J segment 15 bases; nucleotides outside the gene matches: 9. The germline V gene encodes CDR1 ENHRY and CDR2 SYGVKD. CDR3 residues: CAIRGTGGVQGLHF. The CDR3 DNA is TGTGCCATCAGAGGGACAGGGGGCGTTCAGGGCCTCCACTTT.

The chain recombines TRBV5-1 with TRBJ2-7; D is perhaps TRBD1 (5 bases). Germline V gene lookup returns CDR1 SGHRS and CDR2 YFSETQ. CDR3 length: 16 amino acids. V was cut by 4 bases and J by 2 bases, with 19 bases left in between. The DNA of the CDR3 is TGCGCCAGCAGCCCTGCCAGACAGCCGGCCCCCTACGAGCAGTACTTC. Protein product: CASSPARQPAPYEQYF.

The rearrangement uses TRBV25-1 and TRBJ1-3; D perhaps matches TRBD1 (6 bases). The V end lost 3 bases, the J end lost 0 bases, and 18 bases lay between the germline ends. CDR1 and CDR2 from the germline V gene are MGHDK and SYGVNS. This CDR3 has 18 residues. CDR3 protein: CASSDELYGQSSGNTIYF. CDR3 nucleotides: TGTGCCAGCAGTGATGAGTTGTATGGACAGTCCTCTGGAAACACCATATATTTT.

In DNA, the CDR3 is TGTGCCAGCAGCCCAACGGGGGGGCGTTGGGGCACTGAAGCTTTCTTT. This sequence encodes CASSPTGGRWGTEAFF. The chain joins TRBV6-5 to TRBJ1-1; D is possibly TRBD1 (6 bases). The CDR3 extends over 16 amino acids. The V gene lost 6 bases and the J gene lost 4 bases, with 21 bases spanning the gap. CDR1 MNHEY and CDR2 SVGAGI come from the germline V gene.

In its sample, this clonotype was seen a few times. This chain connects TRBV5-1 to TRBJ2-1; 8 bases are shared with TRBD1. CDR3 length: 15 residues. V lost 1 base, J lost 8 bases, and 8 bases stayed unmatched. Germline V gene sequence: CDR1 SGHRS, CDR2 YFSETQ. This chain's CDR3 is CASSLMDRVADEQFF. The DNA for the CDR3 is TGCGCCAGCAGCTTGATGGACAGGGTGGCTGATGAGCAGTTCTTC.

The chain uses TRBV29-1 and TRBJ2-7; 7 bases map to TRBD1. This CDR3 region has 11 residues. Germline V gives CDR1 SQVTM, CDR2 ANQGSEA. With 4 bases clipped from V and 3 bases from J, the junction kept 0 bases outside the gene matches. CDR3 in DNA: TGCAGCGTTGGGACAGGCTACGAGCAGTACTTC. It codes for CSVGTGYEQYF.

In this sample, this clonotype turned up a few times. The V call is TRBV24-1, the J call TRBJ2-3; D ambiguous. The CDR3 consists of 14 residues. With 5 bases removed from V and 3 bases from J, the gap between germline ends came to 11 bases. Germline loops: CDR1 KGHDR, CDR2 SFDVKD. The CDR3 protein is CATSGSEKTDTQYF. The CDR3 DNA reads as TGTGCCACCAGTGGGTCGGAGAAAACAGATACGCAGTATTTT.

There are a few counts of this clonotype. The chain is built from TRBV5-1 and TRBJ2-3; 14 bases line up with TRBD2. This CDR3 is 16 amino acids long. V was pared by 2 bases and J by 5 bases, with 4 bases of the junction left unmatched. CDR1 and CDR2 (germline): SGHRS, YFSETQ. The CDR3 sequence: CASSFGTSGSGDTQYF. The DNA for the CDR3 is TGCGCCAGCAGCTTTGGGACTAGCGGGAGTGGAGATACGCAGTATTTT.

This clonotype has more than one count but fewer than ten. The V and J genes are TRBV6-1 and TRBJ2-2; D unresolved. The V and J ends lost 2 bases and 4 bases respectively, with 2 bases between them. Germline V gene data show CDR1 as MNHNS and CDR2 as SASEGT. The CDR3 is made up of 12 amino acids. Written as DNA, the CDR3 is TGTGCCAGCAGTGAACTCACCGGGGAGCTGTTTTTT. As protein: CASSELTGELFF.